The rows below give T cell receptor beta chains drawn from one sample of a study of blood T cell repertoires in COVID-19. Only in-frame clones appear in the TCRdb table, and some are missing; sequencing was by immunoSEQ multiplex PCR. The data contain some 200,000 clones, roughly 90% of them seen just once; the ten biggest clones take up around 2.1%. The specimen sequenced was PBMCs or T cells enriched from blood (not recorded which). These receptors were obtained from a woman younger than 45 who had recovered from COVID-19. The CDR3 runs from the conserved cysteine through the conserved F or W. The order of the fields is CDR3 length, D gene, J gene, clone size, V gene, CDR3 protein, CDR3 DNA. The D gene is left open where the match is weak. Some rows have no size entry. The others give once, few or many, or a class for an expanded clone.

CDR3 length: 13; D gene: .; J gene: TRBJ1-1; clone size: .; V gene: TRBV12-3/TRBV12-4; CDR3 protein: CASSLGAREEAFF; CDR3 DNA: TGTGCCAGCAGTTTGGGAGCTAGAGAGGAAGCTTTCTTT
CDR3 length: 11; D gene: .; J gene: TRBJ1-2; clone size: .; V gene: TRBV20-1; CDR3 protein: CSAQSIYGYTF; CDR3 DNA: TGCAGTGCCCAAAGCATATATGGCTACACCTTC
CDR3 length: 15; D gene: .; J gene: TRBJ2-1; clone size: .; V gene: TRBV4-3; CDR3 protein: CASSQTLLAANEQFF; CDR3 DNA: TGCGCCAGCAGCCAGACTCTACTAGCAGCCAATGAGCAGTTCTTC
CDR3 length: 14; D gene: TRBD1; J gene: TRBJ2-7; clone size: .; V gene: TRBV6-6; CDR3 protein: CASSYSTGGYEQYF; CDR3 DNA: TGTGCCAGCAGTTACTCGACAGGGGGCTACGAGCAGTACTTC
CDR3 length: 15; D gene: .; J gene: TRBJ1-5; clone size: once; V gene: TRBV2; CDR3 protein: CASSEYGDTNQPQHF; CDR3 DNA: TGTGCCAGCAGTGAATATGGGGACACCAATCAGCCCCAGCATTTT
CDR3 length: 13; D gene: .; J gene: TRBJ2-2; clone size: .; V gene: TRBV19; CDR3 protein: CASTNLGTGELFF; CDR3 DNA: TGTGCCAGTACCAACCTAGGAACCGGGGAGCTGTTTTTT
CDR3 length: 14; D gene: TRBD1; J gene: TRBJ2-7; clone size: .; V gene: TRBV7-9; CDR3 protein: CASRGTGTAPEQYF; CDR3 DNA: TGTGCCAGCAGAGGGACCGGGACAGCTCCCGAGCAGTACTTC
CDR3 length: 15; D gene: .; J gene: TRBJ1-1; clone size: .; V gene: TRBV5-1; CDR3 protein: CASSLEISVNTEAFF; CDR3 DNA: TGCGCCAGCAGCTTGGAGATTTCGGTAAACACTGAAGCTTTCTTT
CDR3 length: 13; D gene: TRBD2; J gene: TRBJ2-1; clone size: .; V gene: TRBV2; CDR3 protein: CASSDGLGQEQFF; CDR3 DNA: TGTGCCAGCAGTGACGGACTAGGTCAGGAGCAGTTCTTC
CDR3 length: 15; D gene: .; J gene: TRBJ1-2; clone size: .; V gene: TRBV5-1; CDR3 protein: CASSLGDTGNYGYTF; CDR3 DNA: TGCGCCAGCAGCTTGGGCGATACAGGGAACTATGGCTACACCTTC
CDR3 length: 14; D gene: .; J gene: TRBJ1-2; clone size: once; V gene: TRBV2; CDR3 protein: CASSYGGLRYGYTF; CDR3 DNA: TGTGCCAGCAGTTATGGGGGGTTACGCTATGGCTACACCTTC
CDR3 length: 16; D gene: TRBD1; J gene: TRBJ1-6; clone size: .; V gene: TRBV9; CDR3 protein: CASRKGGDSYNSPLHF; CDR3 DNA: TGTGCCAGCCGAAAAGGGGGCGACTCCTATAATTCACCCCTCCACTTT
CDR3 length: 14; D gene: .; J gene: TRBJ2-1; clone size: .; V gene: TRBV7-9; CDR3 protein: CASSHSYFVNEQFF; CDR3 DNA: TGTGCCAGCAGCCACTCCTATTTCGTCAATGAGCAGTTCTTC
CDR3 length: 16; D gene: .; J gene: TRBJ1-5; clone size: .; V gene: TRBV6-2/TRBV6-3; CDR3 protein: CASSYSVTGSNQPQHF; CDR3 DNA: TGTGCCAGCAGTTACTCGGTCACCGGGAGCAATCAGCCCCAGCATTTT
CDR3 length: 13; D gene: .; J gene: TRBJ1-2; clone size: .; V gene: TRBV2; CDR3 protein: CASRASTAYGYTF; CDR3 DNA: TGTGCCAGCAGGGCAAGTACCGCCTATGGCTACACCTTC